This TCR beta chain was recovered during a study of radiation and T cells in renal cell carcinoma. V was clipped by 6 bases and J by 11 bases, with 10 bases between them. The CDR3 contains 10 residues. The germline CDR1 and CDR2 sequences are MDHEN and SYDVKM. The repertoire was sequenced with immunoSEQ multiplex PCR; TCRdb's copy has only in-frame clones and lacks some. In the table there are about 150,000 clones, roughly 90% of which are singletons. To note about this clone: Its antigen remains unidentified.

Study-wide results and caveats: Top tumor clonotypes rose in blood 2 weeks post-radiation, then contracted.

Regarding time point: baseline pretreatment blood. Treatment here: 15 Gy SBRT to primary tumor, nephrectomy 4 weeks later. The source is a woman aged 70 to 79 with renal cell carcinoma. Sequencing was performed on blood, taken from a patient whose treatment included radiotherapy and nephrectomy. The chain links TRBV28 to TRBJ1-1; D unresolved. The CDR3 DNA reads as TGTGCCAGCAGACGAGGTTCTGCTTTCTTT. Translation: CASRRGSAFF.